This T cell receptor beta chain was recovered during a study of tumor-infiltrating lymphocytes in primary liver carcinoma. Co-extraction of both nucleic acids (RNA and DNA) used roughly 18-34 mg of unsorted bulk tissue. Each of the tumor samples contained in excess of 85% viable tumor cells. Concerning this clonotype: The CDR3 does not close with the conserved phenylalanine or tryptophan, likely indicating a read error.

This CDR3 has 13 amino acids. V was shortened by 2 bases and J by 8 bases, with 12 bases between the two germline ends. A constant-region primer primed TCR beta cDNA synthesis from roughly 500 ng of total RNA. Three nested multiplex PCR rounds, a slightly modified ARM-PCR method, built the TCR beta libraries. Rounds one and two of PCR, each of about 10 cycles, were primed with TRBV1-TRBV30 forward primers and a C-beta reverse primer. Using its own MiXCR run on the multiplex PCR reads, TCRdb lists one record per CDR3 protein. Of about 200,000 distinct CDR3 sequences in the sample, approximately 86% are singletons; the top ten hold 15% to 20%.

Specimen: tumor tissue from primary liver carcinoma. The sequence derives from a man in his forties with primary liver carcinoma and hepatitis B virus infection. The rearrangement links TRBV12-3 or TRBV12-4 to TRBJ2-5; possibly TRBD2 for D (5 bases). CDR3 sequence: CASSLIVGDTQYL. The DNA for the CDR3 is TGTGCCAGCAGTTTAATAGTGGGAGATACCCAGTACCTC.